Below, one T cell receptor beta chain is given with its context. The data were obtained in a study of PD-L1 blockade in urothelial cancer. Study-level background: Analyses were performed on blood at 3 weeks after treatment start (the second dose) and at 6 weeks.

Assay: immunoSEQ multiplex PCR; the TCRdb copy retains only in-frame clones and omits some. The sample contains around 100,000 clones, 75% to 95% of which appear only once. The V gene's germline CDR1 is SGHRS and CDR2 YFSETQ. V shed 4 bases and J shed 0 bases, with 14 bases lying between them. The CDR3 spans 16 residues. Stated time point: peripheral blood 6 weeks after treatment start. Every patient provided from 1 to 8 samples, collected pretreatment and on-treatment. Source: PBMCs, taken around atezolizumab (anti-PD-L1) treatment. The chain uses TRBV5-1 and TRBJ1-3; a weak D match, TRBD1 (5 bases). This TCR came from a man in his sixties with urothelial cancer. The CDR3 loop reads CASSPGGITSGNTIYF. The CDR3 DNA follows: TGCGCCAGCAGCCCGGGGGGGATTACCTCTGGAAACACCATATATTTT.